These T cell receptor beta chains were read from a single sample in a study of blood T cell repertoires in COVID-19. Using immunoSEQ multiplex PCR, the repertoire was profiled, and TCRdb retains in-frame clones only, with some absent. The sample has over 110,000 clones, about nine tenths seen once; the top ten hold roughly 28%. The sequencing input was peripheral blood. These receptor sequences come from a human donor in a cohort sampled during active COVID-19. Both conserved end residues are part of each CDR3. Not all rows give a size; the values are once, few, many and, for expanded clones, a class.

CDR3aa: CASSVAPGEKLFF; v_gene: TRBV9; abundance: .; len: 13
CDR3aa: CASSPRTGSNYGYTF; v_gene: TRBV9; abundance: .; len: 15
CDR3aa: CASSQDWSSPLHF; v_gene: TRBV3-1/TRBV3-2; abundance: .; len: 13
CDR3aa: CASSPTGGLYNEQFF; v_gene: TRBV5-1; abundance: .; len: 15
CDR3aa: CASSTQAGGRNEQFF; v_gene: TRBV19; abundance: once; len: 15
CDR3aa: CASSQVGGGQISYEQYF; v_gene: TRBV4-2; abundance: .; len: 17
CDR3aa: CATSRVQRNEQFF; v_gene: TRBV15; abundance: .; len: 13
CDR3aa: CASSPARQGKVNTGELFF; v_gene: TRBV18; abundance: .; len: 18
CDR3aa: CASSLPDRGGNEKLFF; v_gene: TRBV4-1; abundance: .; len: 16
CDR3aa: CASSQTPTGNTEAFF; v_gene: TRBV27; abundance: .; len: 15
CDR3aa: CASSWDINYGYTF; v_gene: TRBV6-2/TRBV6-3; abundance: .; len: 13
CDR3aa: CASSVEAGGPFEQFF; v_gene: TRBV9; abundance: once; len: 15
CDR3aa: CASSVEGQGNSPLHF; v_gene: TRBV9; abundance: .; len: 15
CDR3aa: CASSSRKGGQNTGELFF; v_gene: TRBV11-3; abundance: .; len: 17
CDR3aa: CASSQVLAGGHTGELFF; v_gene: TRBV4-3; abundance: few; len: 17
CDR3aa: CASSQGQVDQPQHF; v_gene: TRBV7-8; abundance: .; len: 14
CDR3aa: CASSGDRVDTEAFF; v_gene: TRBV4-2; abundance: .; len: 14
CDR3aa: CASSSKQGSEQFF; v_gene: TRBV27; abundance: once; len: 13
CDR3aa: CASSQDWRGGNYGYTF; v_gene: TRBV4-2; abundance: .; len: 16
CDR3aa: CASSQDFRGYNEQFF; v_gene: TRBV4-3; abundance: .; len: 15
CDR3aa: CASSQVVQGVSGYTF; v_gene: TRBV4-2; abundance: .; len: 15
CDR3aa: CASSPGVNTEAFF; v_gene: TRBV11-3; abundance: .; len: 13
CDR3aa: CASSPGIAHEAFF; v_gene: TRBV11-2; abundance: once; len: 13
CDR3aa: CASSQGAGSGSYNEQFF; v_gene: TRBV4-1; abundance: .; len: 17
CDR3aa: CASSLEGIIYYGYTF; v_gene: TRBV5-5; abundance: .; len: 15
CDR3aa: CASTAWEYGYTF; v_gene: TRBV7-9; abundance: few; len: 12